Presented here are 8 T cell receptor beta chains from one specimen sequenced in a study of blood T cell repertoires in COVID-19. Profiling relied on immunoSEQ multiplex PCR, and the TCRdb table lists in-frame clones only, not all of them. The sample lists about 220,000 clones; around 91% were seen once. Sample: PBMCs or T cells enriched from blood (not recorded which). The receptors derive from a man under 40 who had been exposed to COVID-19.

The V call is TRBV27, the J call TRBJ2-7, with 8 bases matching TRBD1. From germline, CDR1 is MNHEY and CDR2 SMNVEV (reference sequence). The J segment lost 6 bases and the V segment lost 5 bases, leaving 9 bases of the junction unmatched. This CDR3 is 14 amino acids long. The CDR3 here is CASSLDRGHREQYF. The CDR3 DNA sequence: TGTGCCAGCAGTCTCGACAGGGGACACCGCGAGCAGTACTTC.

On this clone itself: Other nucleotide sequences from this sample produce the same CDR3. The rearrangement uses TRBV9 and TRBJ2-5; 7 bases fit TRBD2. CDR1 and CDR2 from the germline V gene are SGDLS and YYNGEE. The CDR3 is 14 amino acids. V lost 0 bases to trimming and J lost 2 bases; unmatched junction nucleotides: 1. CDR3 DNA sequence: TGTGCCAGCAGCGTAGCGGGGGGTCAAGAGACCCAGTACTTC. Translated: CASSVAGGQETQYF.

The CDR3 coding sequence is TGCGCCAGCAGCTTGGTGAGGCTAGCGAGCGAGACCCAGTACTTC. Residues: CASSLVRLASETQYF. The genes are TRBV5-1 and TRBJ2-5; TRBD2 is a possible D gene (6 bases). In germline, CDR1 is SGHRS, CDR2 YFSETQ. Trimming pared 0 bases from V and 5 bases from J, leaving 14 bases between. The CDR3 runs to 15 residues. Together with reference TRBV5-1 and TRBJ2-5, the CDR3 gives the full variable domain: KAGVTQTPRYLIKTRGQQVTLSCSPISGHRSVSWYQQTPGQGLQFLFEYFSETQRNKGNFPGRFSGRQFSNSRSEMNVSTLELGDSALYLCASSLVRLASETQYFGPGTRLLVL.

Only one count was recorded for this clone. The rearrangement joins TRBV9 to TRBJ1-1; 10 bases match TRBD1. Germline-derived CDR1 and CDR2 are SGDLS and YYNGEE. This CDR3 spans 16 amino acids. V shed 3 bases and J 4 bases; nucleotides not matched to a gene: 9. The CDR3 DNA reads TGTGCCAGCAGCGCCCGGGACAGGGGCCCCCTCACTGAAGCTTTCTTT. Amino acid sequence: CASSARDRGPLTEAFF.

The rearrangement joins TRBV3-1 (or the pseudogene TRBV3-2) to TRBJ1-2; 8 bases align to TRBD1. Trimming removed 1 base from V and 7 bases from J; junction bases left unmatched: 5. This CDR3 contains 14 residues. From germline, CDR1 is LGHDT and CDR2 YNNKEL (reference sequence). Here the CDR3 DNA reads TGTGCCAGCAGCCAAGCGGACAGGGAGGGTGGCTACACCTTC. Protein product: CASSQADREGGYTF.

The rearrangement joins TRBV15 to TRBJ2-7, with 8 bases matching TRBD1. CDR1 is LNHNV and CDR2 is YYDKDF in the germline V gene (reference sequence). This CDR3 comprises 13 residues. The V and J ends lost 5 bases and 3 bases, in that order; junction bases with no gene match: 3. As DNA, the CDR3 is TGTGCCACCAGCTGGGACAGGAACTACGAGCAGTACTTC. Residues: CATSWDRNYEQYF.

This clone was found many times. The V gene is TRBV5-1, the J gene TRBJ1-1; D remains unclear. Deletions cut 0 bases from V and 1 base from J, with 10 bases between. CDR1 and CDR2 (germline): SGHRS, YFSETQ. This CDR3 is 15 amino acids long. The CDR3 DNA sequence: TGCGCCAGCAGCTTGGGACATAAAGAGAACACTGAAGCTTTCTTT. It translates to CASSLGHKENTEAFF.

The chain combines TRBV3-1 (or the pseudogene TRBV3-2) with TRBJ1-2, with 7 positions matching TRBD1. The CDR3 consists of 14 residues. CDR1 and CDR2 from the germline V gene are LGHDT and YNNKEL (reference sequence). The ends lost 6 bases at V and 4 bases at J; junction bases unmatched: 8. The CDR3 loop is CASRPGQDGYGYTF. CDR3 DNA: TGTGCCAGCAGACCCGGACAGGATGGCTATGGCTACACCTTC.